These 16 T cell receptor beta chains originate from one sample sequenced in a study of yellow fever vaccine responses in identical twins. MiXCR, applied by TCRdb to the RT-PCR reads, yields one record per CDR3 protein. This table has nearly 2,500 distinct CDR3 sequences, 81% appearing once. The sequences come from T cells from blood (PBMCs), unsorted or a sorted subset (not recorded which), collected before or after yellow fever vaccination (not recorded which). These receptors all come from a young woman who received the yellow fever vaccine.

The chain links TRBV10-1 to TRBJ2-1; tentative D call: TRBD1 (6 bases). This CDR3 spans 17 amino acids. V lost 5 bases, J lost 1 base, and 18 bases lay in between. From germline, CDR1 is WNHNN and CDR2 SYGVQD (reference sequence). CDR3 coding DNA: TGCGCCAGCAGTATGTCCCGGGACACCAGATCCTACAATGAGCAGTTCTTC. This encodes CASSMSRDTRSYNEQFF.

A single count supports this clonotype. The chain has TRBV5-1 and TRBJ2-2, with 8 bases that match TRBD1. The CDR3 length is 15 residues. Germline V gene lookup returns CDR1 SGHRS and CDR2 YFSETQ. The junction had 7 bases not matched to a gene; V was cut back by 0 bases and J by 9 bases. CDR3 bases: TGCGCCAGCAGCTTGGAGACAGGGGCCTCCCGGGAGCTGTTTTTT. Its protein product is CASSLETGASRELFF.

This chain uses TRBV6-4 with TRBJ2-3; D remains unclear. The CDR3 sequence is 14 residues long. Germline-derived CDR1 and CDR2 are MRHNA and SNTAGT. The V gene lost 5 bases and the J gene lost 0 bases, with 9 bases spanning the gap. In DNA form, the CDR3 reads TGTGCCAGCAGTATTGACGGTAGCACAGATACGCAGTATTTT. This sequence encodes CASSIDGSTDTQYF.

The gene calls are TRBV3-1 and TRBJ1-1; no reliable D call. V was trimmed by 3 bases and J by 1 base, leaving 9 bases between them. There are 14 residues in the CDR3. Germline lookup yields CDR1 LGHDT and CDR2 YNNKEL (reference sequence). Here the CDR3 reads CASSQGRWNTEAFF. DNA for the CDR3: TGTGCCAGCAGCCAGGGGAGGTGGAACACTGAAGCTTTCTTT.

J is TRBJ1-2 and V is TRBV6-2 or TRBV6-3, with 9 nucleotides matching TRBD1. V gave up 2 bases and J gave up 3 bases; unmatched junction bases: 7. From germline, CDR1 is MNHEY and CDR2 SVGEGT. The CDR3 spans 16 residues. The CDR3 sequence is CASSYRGQGRDYGYTF. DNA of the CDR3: TGTGCCAGCAGTTACCGGGGACAGGGTCGGGACTATGGCTACACCTTC.

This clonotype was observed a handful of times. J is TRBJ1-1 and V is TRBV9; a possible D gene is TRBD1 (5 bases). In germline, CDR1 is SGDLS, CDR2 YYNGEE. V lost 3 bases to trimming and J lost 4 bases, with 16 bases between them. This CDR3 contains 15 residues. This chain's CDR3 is CASSGPPKGSTEAFF. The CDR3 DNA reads TGTGCCAGCAGCGGGCCTCCGAAGGGGTCCACTGAAGCTTTCTTT.

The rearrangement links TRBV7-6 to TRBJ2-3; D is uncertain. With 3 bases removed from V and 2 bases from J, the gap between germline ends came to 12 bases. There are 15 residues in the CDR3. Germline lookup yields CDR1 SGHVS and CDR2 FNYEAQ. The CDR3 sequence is CASSFKITSTDTQYF. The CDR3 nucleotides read TGTGCCAGCAGCTTCAAAATTACCTCCACAGATACGCAGTATTTT. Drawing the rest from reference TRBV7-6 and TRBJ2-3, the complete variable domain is GAGVSQSPRYKVTKRGQDVALRCDPISGHVSLYWYRQALGQGPEFLTYFNYEAQQDKSGLPNDRFSAERPEGSISTLTIQRTEQRDSAMYRCASSFKITSTDTQYFGPGTRLTVL.

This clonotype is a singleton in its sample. As DNA, the CDR3 is TGTGCCAGCACTGGACAGTTTCAGGGGCAGTTCTTC. It yields the protein CASTGQFQGQFF. The chain employs TRBV6-1 and TRBJ2-1, with D perhaps matching TRBD1 (6 bases). CDR1 and CDR2 from the germline V gene are MNHNS and SASEGT. This CDR3 is built from 12 residues. Trimming shortened V by 7 bases and J by 12 bases, and 16 bases separated the two germline ends.

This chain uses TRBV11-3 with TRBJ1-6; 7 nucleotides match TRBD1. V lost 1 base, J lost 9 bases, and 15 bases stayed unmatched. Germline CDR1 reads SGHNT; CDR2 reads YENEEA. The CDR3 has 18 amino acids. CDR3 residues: CASSLVLRGQGTSSPLHF. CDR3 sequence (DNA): TGTGCCAGCAGCTTAGTCCTTAGGGGGCAGGGGACGAGTTCACCCCTCCACTTT.

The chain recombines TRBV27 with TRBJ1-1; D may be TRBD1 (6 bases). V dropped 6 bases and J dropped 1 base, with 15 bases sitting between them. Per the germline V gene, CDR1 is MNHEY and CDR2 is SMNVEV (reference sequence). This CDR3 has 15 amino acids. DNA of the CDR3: TGTGCCAGCAGCTATAAACAGGGTTGGAACACTGAAGCTTTCTTT. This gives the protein CASSYKQGWNTEAFF.

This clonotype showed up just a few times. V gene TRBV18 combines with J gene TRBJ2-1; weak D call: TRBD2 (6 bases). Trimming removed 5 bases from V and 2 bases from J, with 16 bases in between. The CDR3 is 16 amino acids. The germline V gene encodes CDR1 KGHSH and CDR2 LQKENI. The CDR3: CASSSPSAGPYNEQFF. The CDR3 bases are TGTGCCAGCTCATCTCCGTCGGCGGGACCCTACAATGAGCAGTTCTTC.

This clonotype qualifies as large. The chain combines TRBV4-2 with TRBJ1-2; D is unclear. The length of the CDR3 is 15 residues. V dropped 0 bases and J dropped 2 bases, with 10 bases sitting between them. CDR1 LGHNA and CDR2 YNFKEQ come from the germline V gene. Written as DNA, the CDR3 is TGTGCCAGCAGCCAAGATACGGGCAGAAACTATGGCTACACCTTC. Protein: CASSQDTGRNYGYTF.

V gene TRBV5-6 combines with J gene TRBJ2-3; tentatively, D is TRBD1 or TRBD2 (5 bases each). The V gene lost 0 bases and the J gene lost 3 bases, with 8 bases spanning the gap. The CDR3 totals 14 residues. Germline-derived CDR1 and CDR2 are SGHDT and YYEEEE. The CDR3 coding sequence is TGTGCCAGCAGCTTGGTGGGACGGACAGATACGCAGTATTTT. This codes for CASSLVGRTDTQYF.

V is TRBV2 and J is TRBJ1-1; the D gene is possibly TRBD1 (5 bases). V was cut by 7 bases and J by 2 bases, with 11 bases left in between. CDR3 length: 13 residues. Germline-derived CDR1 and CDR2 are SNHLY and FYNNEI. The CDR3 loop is CASTRDSNTEAFF. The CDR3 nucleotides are TGTGCCAGCACACGCGACAGCAACACTGAAGCTTTCTTT.

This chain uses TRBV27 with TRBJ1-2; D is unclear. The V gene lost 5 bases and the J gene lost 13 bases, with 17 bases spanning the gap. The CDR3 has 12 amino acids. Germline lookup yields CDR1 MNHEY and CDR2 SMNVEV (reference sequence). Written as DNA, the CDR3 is TGTGCCAGCAGTCCGCGTGGATTTGGTGGCACCTTC. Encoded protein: CASSPRGFGGTF.

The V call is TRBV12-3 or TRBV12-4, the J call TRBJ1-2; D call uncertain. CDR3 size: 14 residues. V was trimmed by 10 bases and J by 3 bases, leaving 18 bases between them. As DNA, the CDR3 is TGTGCCACAGTACGGGCCACTGGGGACTATGGCTACACCTTC. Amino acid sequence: CATVRATGDYGYTF.